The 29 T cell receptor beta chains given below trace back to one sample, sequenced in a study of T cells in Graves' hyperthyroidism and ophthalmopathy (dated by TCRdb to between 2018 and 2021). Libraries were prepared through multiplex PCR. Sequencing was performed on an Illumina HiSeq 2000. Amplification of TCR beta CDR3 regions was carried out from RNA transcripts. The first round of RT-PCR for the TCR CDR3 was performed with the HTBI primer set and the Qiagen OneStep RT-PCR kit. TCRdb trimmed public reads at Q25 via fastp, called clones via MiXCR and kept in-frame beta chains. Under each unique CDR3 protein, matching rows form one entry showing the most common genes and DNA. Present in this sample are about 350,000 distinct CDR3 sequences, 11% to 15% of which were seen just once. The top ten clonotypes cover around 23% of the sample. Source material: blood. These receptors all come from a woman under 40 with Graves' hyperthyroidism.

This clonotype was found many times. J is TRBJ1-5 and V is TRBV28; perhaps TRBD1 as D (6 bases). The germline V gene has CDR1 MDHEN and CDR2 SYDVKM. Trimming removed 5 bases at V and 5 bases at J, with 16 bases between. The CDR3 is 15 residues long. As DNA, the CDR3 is TGTGCCAGCAGTCCAGACAGGTGGGGCGATCAGCCCCAGCATTTT. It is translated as CASSPDRWGDQPQHF.

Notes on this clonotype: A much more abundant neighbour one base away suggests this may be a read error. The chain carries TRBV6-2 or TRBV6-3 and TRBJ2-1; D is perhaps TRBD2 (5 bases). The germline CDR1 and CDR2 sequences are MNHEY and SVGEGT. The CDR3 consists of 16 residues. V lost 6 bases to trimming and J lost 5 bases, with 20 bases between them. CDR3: CASSSTKTGINNEQFF. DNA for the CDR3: TGTGCCAGCAGCTCTACGAAGACGGGGATCAACAATGAGCAGTTCTTC.

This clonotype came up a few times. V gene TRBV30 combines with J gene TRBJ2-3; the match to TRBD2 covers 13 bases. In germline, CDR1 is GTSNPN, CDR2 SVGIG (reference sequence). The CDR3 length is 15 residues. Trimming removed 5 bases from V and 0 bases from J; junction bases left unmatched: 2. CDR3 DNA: TGTGCCTGGGGGACTAGCGGGACGAGCACAGATACGCAGTATTTT. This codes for CAWGTSGTSTDTQYF.

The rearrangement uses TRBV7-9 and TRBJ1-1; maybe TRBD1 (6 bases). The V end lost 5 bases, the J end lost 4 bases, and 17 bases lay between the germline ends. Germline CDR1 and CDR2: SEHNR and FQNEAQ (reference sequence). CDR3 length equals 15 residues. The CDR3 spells CASSLNGQTSTEAFF. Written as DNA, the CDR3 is TGTGCCAGCAGCCTGAACGGACAGACCTCCACTGAAGCTTTCTTT.

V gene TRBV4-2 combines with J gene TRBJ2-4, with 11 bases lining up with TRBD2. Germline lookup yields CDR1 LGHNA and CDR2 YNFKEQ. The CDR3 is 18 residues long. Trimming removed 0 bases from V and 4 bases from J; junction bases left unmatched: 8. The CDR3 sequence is CASSQEGVVAGGKNIQYF. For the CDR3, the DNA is TGTGCCAGCAGCCAAGAAGGGGTGGTAGCGGGAGGGAAAAACATTCAGTACTTC.

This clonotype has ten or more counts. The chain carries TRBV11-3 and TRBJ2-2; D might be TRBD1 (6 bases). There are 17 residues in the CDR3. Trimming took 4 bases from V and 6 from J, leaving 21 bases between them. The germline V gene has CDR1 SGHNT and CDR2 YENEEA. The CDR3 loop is CASSSRTDPTSAGELFF. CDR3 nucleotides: TGTGCCAGCAGCTCTAGGACAGACCCGACGAGCGCCGGGGAGCTGTTTTTT.

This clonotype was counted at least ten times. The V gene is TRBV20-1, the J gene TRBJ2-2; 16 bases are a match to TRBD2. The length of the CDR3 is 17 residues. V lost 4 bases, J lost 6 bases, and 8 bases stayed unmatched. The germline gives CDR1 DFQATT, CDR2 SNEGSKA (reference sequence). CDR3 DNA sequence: TGCAGTGCTACCTCGGGACTAGCGGGAGGGCCCTCCGGGGAGCTGTTTTTT. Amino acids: CSATSGLAGGPSGELFF.

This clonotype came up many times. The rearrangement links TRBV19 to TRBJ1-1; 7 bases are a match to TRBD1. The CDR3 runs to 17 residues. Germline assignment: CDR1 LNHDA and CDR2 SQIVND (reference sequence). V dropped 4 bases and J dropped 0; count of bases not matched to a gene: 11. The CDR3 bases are TGTGCCAGTAGTAACCGGGACAGCGTAGCGATGAACACTGAAGCTTTCTTT. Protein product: CASSNRDSVAMNTEAFF.

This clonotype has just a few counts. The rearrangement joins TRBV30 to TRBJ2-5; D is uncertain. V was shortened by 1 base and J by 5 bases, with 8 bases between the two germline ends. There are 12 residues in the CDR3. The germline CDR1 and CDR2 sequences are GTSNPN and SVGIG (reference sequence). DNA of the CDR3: TGTGCCTGGAGTGACCCCGGGGAGACCCAGTACTTC. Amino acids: CAWSDPGETQYF.

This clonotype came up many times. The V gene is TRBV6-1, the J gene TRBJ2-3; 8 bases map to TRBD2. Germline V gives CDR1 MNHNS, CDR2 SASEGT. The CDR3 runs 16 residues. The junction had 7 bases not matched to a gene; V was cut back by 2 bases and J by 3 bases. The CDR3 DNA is TGTGCCAGCAGTGAATTAAAGCGGGAGCTGACAGATACGCAGTATTTT. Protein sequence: CASSELKRELTDTQYF.

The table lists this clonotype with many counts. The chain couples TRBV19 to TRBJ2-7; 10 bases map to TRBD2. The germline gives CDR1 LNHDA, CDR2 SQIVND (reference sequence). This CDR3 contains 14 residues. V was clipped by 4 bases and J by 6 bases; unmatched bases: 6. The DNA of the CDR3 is TGTGCCAGTAGTACAGGGACTAGCGCACGCGAGCAGTACTTC. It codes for CASSTGTSAREQYF. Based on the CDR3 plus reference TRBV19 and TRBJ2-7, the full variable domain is DGGITQSPKYLFRKEGQNVTLSCEQNLNHDAMYWYRQDPGQGLRLIYYSQIVNDFQKGDIAEGYSVSREKKESFPLTVTSAQKNPTAFYLCASSTGTSAREQYFGPGTRLTVT.

The CDR3, as DNA: TGTGCCAGCAGTTCCACAGGGGAGCACACCGGGGAGCTGTTTTTT. Translated: CASSSTGEHTGELFF. The V and J genes are TRBV28 and TRBJ2-2; the match to TRBD1 covers 7 bases. V gave up 4 bases and J gave up 3 bases; unmatched junction bases: 5. The germline CDR1 and CDR2 sequences are MDHEN and SYDVKM. This CDR3 has 15 residues.

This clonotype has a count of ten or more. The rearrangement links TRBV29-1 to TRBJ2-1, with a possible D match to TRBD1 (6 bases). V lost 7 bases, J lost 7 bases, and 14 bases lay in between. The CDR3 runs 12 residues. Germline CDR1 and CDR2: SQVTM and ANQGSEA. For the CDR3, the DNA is TGCAGCGGACAACAGGGTGCGAATGAGCAGTTCTTC. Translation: CSGQQGANEQFF.

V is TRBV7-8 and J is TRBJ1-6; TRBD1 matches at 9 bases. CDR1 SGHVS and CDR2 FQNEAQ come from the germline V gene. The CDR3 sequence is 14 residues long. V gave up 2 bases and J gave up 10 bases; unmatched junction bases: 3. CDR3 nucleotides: TGTGCCAGCAGCTTAAGGACAGGGGACTCACCCCTCCACTTT. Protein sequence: CASSLRTGDSPLHF.

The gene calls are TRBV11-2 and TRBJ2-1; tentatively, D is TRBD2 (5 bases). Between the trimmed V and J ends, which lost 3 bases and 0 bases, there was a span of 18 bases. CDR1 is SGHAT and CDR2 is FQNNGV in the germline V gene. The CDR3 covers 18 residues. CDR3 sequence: CASSLTPSSGSSYNEQFF. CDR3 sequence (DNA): TGTGCCAGCAGCTTGACCCCCAGCAGCGGAAGCTCCTACAATGAGCAGTTCTTC.

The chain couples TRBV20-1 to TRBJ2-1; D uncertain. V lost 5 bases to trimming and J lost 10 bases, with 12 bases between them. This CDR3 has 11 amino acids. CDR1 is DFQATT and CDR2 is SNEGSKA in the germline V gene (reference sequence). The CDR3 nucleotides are TGCAGTGCTTACTGGACCGCGGAGCAGTTCTTC. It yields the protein CSAYWTAEQFF.

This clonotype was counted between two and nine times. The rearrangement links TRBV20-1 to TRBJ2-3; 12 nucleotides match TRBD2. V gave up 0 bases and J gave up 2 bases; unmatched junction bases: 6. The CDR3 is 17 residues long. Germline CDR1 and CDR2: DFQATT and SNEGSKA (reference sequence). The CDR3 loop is CSARDWGLAGHTDTQYF. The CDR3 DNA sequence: TGCAGTGCTAGAGATTGGGGACTAGCGGGCCACACAGATACGCAGTATTTT.

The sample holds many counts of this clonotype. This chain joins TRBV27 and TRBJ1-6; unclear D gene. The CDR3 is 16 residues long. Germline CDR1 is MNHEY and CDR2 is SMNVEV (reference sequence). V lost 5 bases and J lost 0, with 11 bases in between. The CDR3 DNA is TGTGCCAGCAGTAAAGCGGGAAGCTCCTATAATTCACCCCTCCACTTT. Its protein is CASSKAGSSYNSPLHF.

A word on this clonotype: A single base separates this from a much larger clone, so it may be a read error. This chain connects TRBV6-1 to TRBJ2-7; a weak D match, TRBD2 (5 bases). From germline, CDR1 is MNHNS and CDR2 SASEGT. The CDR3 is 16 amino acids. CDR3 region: CAISKRVGRNFYEQYF. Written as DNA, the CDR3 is TGTGCCATCAGTAAACGGGTAGGGAGAAATTTTTACGAGCAGTACTTC.

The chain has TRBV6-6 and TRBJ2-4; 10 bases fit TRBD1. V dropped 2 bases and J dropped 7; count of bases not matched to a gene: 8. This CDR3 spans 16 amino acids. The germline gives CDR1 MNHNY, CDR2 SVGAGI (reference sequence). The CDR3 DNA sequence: TGTGCCAGCAGTTACCTCTCCCGGGACAGGGGCAACATTCAGTACTTC. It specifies CASSYLSRDRGNIQYF.

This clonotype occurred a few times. CDR3 in amino acids: CSAGTGESEQYF. CDR3 DNA sequence: TGCAGCGCTGGGACAGGGGAGAGCGAGCAGTACTTC. V usage is TRBV29-1 and J usage is TRBJ2-7, with 10 bases fitting TRBD1. The CDR3 length is 12 residues. Germline lookup yields CDR1 SQVTM and CDR2 ANQGSEA. V was clipped by 7 bases and J by 6 bases; unmatched bases: 6.

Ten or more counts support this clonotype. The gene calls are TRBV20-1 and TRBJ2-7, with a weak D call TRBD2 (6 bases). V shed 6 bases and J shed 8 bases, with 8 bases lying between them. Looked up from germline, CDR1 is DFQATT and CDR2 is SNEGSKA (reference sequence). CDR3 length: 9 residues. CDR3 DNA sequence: TGCAGTGCGGGAGGTCAGCAGTACTTC. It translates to CSAGGQQYF.

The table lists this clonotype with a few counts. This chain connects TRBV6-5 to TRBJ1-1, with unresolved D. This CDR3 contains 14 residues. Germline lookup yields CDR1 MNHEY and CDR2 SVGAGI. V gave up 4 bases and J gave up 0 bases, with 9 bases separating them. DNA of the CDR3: TGTGCCAGCAGTTTGAGCGACATGAACACTGAAGCTTTCTTT. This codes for CASSLSDMNTEAFF.

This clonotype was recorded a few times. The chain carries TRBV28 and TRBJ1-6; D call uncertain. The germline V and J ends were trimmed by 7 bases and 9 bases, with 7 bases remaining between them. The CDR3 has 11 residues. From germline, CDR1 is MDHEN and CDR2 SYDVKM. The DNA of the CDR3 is TGTGCCAGCAATAGTGGTTCACCCCTCCACTTT. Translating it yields CASNSGSPLHF.

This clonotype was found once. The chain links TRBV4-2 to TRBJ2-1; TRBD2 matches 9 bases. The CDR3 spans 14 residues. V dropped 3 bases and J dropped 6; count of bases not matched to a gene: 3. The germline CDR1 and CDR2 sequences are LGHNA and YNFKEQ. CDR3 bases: TGTGCCAGCAGCCAGATGGGACTAGCCAATGAGCAGTTCTTC. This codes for CASSQMGLANEQFF.

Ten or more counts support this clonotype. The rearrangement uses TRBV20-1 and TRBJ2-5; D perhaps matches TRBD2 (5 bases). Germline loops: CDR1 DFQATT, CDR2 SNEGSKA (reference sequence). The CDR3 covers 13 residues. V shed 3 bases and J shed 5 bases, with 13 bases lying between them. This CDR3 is CSASLRGRETQYF. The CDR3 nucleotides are TGCAGTGCTAGTTTACGGGGTAGGGAGACCCAGTACTTC.

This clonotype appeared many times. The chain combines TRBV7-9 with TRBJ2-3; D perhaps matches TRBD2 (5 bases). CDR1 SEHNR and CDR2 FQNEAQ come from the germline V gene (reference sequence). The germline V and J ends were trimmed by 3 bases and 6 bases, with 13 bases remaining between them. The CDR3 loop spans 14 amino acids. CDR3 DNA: TGTGCCAGCAGCTTCCGGGGAGTCGTGGATACGCAGTATTTT. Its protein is CASSFRGVVDTQYF.

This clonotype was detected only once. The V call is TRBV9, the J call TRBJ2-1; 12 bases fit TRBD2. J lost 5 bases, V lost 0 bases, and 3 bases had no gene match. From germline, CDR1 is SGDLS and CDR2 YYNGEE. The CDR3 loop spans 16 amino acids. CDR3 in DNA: TGTGCCAGCAGCGTAGGGACTAGCGGGATTCACAATGAGCAGTTCTTC. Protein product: CASSVGTSGIHNEQFF.

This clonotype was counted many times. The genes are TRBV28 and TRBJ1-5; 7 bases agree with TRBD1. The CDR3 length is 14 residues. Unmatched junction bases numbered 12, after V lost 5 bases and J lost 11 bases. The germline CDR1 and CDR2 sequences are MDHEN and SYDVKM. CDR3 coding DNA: TGTGCCAGCAGTCCAGCCGGACAGGCCCAGGCCCAGCATTTT. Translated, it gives CASSPAGQAQAQHF.